A selection of T cell receptor beta chains follows, all from one sample in a study of blood T cell repertoires in COVID-19. The protocol was immunoSEQ multiplex PCR, while the TCRdb copy is restricted to in-frame clones and leaves out a portion. Among just over 300,000 clones listed, roughly 90% were seen once. The sample was peripheral blood. These receptor sequences come from a woman in her 30s with COVID-19, enrolled during active disease. The CDR3 runs from the conserved cysteine through the conserved F or W. A D gene is named only where the DNA matches it firmly. The size field is filled for only some rows; it gives once, few, many or a size class.

TRBJ1-2	NA	TRBV3-1/TRBV3-2	NA	CASSQAGEAYGYTF	TGTGCCAGCAGCCAAGCCGGGGAAGCCTATGGCTACACCTTC
TRBJ2-3	NA	TRBV5-6	NA	CASSLDRAGTDTQYF	TGTGCCAGCAGCTTGGACAGGGCCGGGACAGATACGCAGTATTTT
TRBJ2-7	NA	TRBV20-1	TRBD1	CSASDDRGLHEQYF	TGCAGTGCTAGTGACGACAGGGGCCTCCACGAGCAGTACTTC
TRBJ1-1	NA	TRBV5-6	NA	CASQGMTTEAFF	TGTGCCAGCCAGGGGATGACAACTGAAGCTTTCTTT
TRBJ1-2	NA	TRBV6-5	NA	CASSPAAGQNGYTF	TGTGCCAGCAGTCCGGCGGCAGGACAGAATGGCTACACCTTC
TRBJ1-2	NA	TRBV28	NA	CASEGVVRYGYTF	TGTGCCAGCGAGGGGGTGGTGCGGTATGGCTACACCTTC
TRBJ1-2	NA	TRBV6-6	NA	CASSIGRARPNYGYTF	TGTGCCAGCAGTATTGGGAGAGCCAGACCTAACTATGGCTACACCTTC
TRBJ1-4	few	TRBV6-1	NA	CASSDRPRVEKLFF	TGTGCCAGCAGTGATAGACCCCGGGTTGAAAAACTGTTTTTT
TRBJ1-2	NA	TRBV5-4	TRBD1	CASKGQGYGYTF	TGTGCCAGCAAGGGACAGGGCTATGGCTACACCTTC
TRBJ1-5	once	TRBV18	NA	CASSPGSRNSNQPQHF	TGTGCCAGCTCACCCGGGTCGCGAAATAGCAATCAGCCCCAGCATTTT
TRBJ2-1	NA	TRBV18	TRBD1	CASSPGQGYGQFF	TGTGCCAGCTCCCCAGGACAGGGGTACGGGCAGTTCTTC
TRBJ2-3	NA	TRBV5-1	TRBD2	CASSPGTSGGSAYF	TGCGCCAGCAGCCCGGGGACTAGCGGGGGCTCAGCGTATTTT
TRBJ2-7	NA	TRBV9	NA	CASSVDPSYEQYF	TGTGCCAGCAGCGTAGATCCATCCTACGAGCAGTACTTC
TRBJ1-2	NA	TRBV2	NA	CASSGTAENYGYTF	TGTGCCAGCAGTGGGACAGCAGAAAACTATGGCTACACCTTC
TRBJ1-2	NA	TRBV24-1	NA	CATSNDSGLYGYTF	TGTGCCACCAGTAATGATTCGGGACTCTATGGCTACACCTTC
TRBJ1-2	NA	TRBV2	NA	CASRSSGYTF	TGTGCCAGCAGGTCGTCTGGCTACACCTTC
TRBJ1-2	NA	TRBV4-1	NA	CASRDYYGYTF	TGCGCCAGCAGGGACTACTATGGCTACACCTTC
TRBJ2-5	once	TRBV6-1	NA	CASSEGARLVQETQYF	TGTGCCAGCAGTGAAGGGGCCCGACTAGTCCAAGAGACCCAGTACTTC
TRBJ2-7	NA	TRBV11-3	TRBD1	CASRSRTGGYEQYF	TGTGCCAGCAGATCGAGGACAGGGGGCTATGAGCAGTACTTC
TRBJ2-3	NA	TRBV6-1	TRBD1	CASSEATGGTDTQYF	TGTGCCAGCAGTGAAGCGACAGGGGGCACAGATACGCAGTATTTT
TRBJ2-7	once	TRBV27	TRBD1	CASSLDRANEQYF	TGTGCCAGCAGCCTCGACAGGGCCAACGAGCAGTACTTC
TRBJ1-1	NA	TRBV19	TRBD1	CASSINRGGEAFF	TGTGCCAGTAGTATAAACAGGGGGGGTGAAGCTTTCTTT
TRBJ1-2	NA	TRBV27	NA	CASSFDGRDYGYTF	TGTGCCAGCAGTTTCGACGGGAGAGACTATGGCTACACCTTC
TRBJ2-3	NA	TRBV10-3	TRBD1	CAISKSSGQGSTDTQYF	TGTGCCATCAGTAAAAGTTCCGGACAGGGAAGCACAGATACGCAGTATTTT
TRBJ1-1	few	TRBV6-5	TRBD1	CASSRDRAKDEAFF	TGTGCCAGCAGTCGGGACAGAGCCAAGGATGAAGCTTTCTTT
TRBJ2-6	NA	TRBV7-2	TRBD2	CASSFGGTGANVLTF	TGTGCCAGCAGCTTCGGGGGGACTGGGGCCAACGTCCTGACTTTC
TRBJ2-5	NA	TRBV4-2	TRBD2	CASSLAGTGGGGETQYF	TGTGCCAGCAGCCTAGCCGGAACGGGGGGGGGAGGAGAGACCCAGTACTTC
TRBJ1-1	NA	TRBV2	NA	CATIRDTVGNTEAFF	TGTGCCACAATCCGGGACACAGTCGGGAACACTGAAGCTTTCTTT
TRBJ1-1	NA	TRBV28	NA	CASSPPVNTEAFF	TGTGCCAGCAGTCCGCCGGTGAACACTGAAGCTTTCTTT
TRBJ2-2	NA	TRBV10-1	NA	CASSPRQITGELFF	TGCGCCAGCAGTCCTAGACAGATCACCGGGGAGCTGTTTTTT
TRBJ2-3	NA	TRBV7-9	NA	CASSLVAGTDTQYF	TGTGCCAGCAGCTTAGTTGCGGGCACAGATACGCAGTATTTT
TRBJ1-1	NA	TRBV10-3	NA	CAISGGAAGTEAFF	TGTGCCATCAGCGGAGGGGCAGCCGGGACTGAAGCTTTCTTT
TRBJ1-1	NA	TRBV15	TRBD1	CATSSSRQGEGDTEAFF	TGTGCCACCAGCAGCTCAAGACAGGGCGAGGGGGACACTGAAGCTTTCTTT
TRBJ1-5	NA	TRBV7-8	NA	CASSSRTVTLLDSNQPQHF	TGTGCCAGCAGCTCCCGGACAGTAACCCTTTTGGATAGCAATCAGCCCCAGCATTTT
TRBJ2-3	NA	TRBV30	TRBD1	CAWRTGGSDTQYF	TGTGCCTGGAGAACAGGGGGTTCCGATACGCAGTATTTT
TRBJ1-2	NA	TRBV4-3	TRBD1	CASSQEEGASYGYTF	TGCGCCAGCAGCCAAGAGGAGGGGGCGTCCTATGGCTACACCTTC
TRBJ2-4	NA	TRBV3-1/TRBV3-2	TRBD2	CASSQELPITGGKNIQYF	TGTGCCAGCAGCCAAGAATTGCCCATAACGGGGGGCAAAAACATTCAGTACTTC
TRBJ1-5	NA	TRBV19	TRBD1	CASSFGTGVNQPQHF	TGTGCCAGTAGTTTCGGGACAGGGGTGAATCAGCCCCAGCATTTT
TRBJ1-1	NA	TRBV6-6	NA	CASSQLAGAMNTEAFF	TGTGCCAGCAGTCAATTAGCGGGGGCCATGAACACTGAAGCTTTCTTT
TRBJ1-1	NA	TRBV5-1	NA	CASSPLSGPGQVGTEAFF	TGCGCCAGCAGCCCCCTTAGTGGGCCAGGCCAGGTTGGGACTGAAGCTTTCTTT
TRBJ1-5	NA	TRBV6-1	TRBD1	CASSVRQGYSNQPQHF	TGTGCCAGCAGTGTCCGACAGGGCTATAGCAATCAGCCCCAGCATTTT
TRBJ1-3	few	TRBV28	TRBD1	CASRGQGAGNTIYF	TGTGCCAGCAGGGGACAGGGAGCCGGAAACACCATATATTTT
TRBJ2-6	NA	TRBV21-1	NA	CASSTSRQGAYSGANVLTF	TGTGCCAGCAGCACGTCAAGACAGGGGGCTTATTCTGGGGCCAACGTCCTGACTTTC
TRBJ1-6	once	TRBV6-2/TRBV6-3	NA	CASSYGGWNSPLHF	TGTGCCAGCAGTTACGGGGGCTGGAATTCACCCCTCCACTTT
TRBJ1-5	few	TRBV24-1	TRBD1	CATSDPGQGNQPQHF	TGTGCCACCAGTGATCCGGGACAGGGGAATCAGCCCCAGCATTTT
TRBJ2-5	NA	TRBV19	NA	CASSAVGAATQYF	TGTGCCAGTAGTGCCGTGGGGGCCGCGACCCAGTACTTC
TRBJ1-6	NA	TRBV5-5	TRBD1	CASSLIRTGNNSPLHF	TGTGCCAGCAGCCTTATCCGGACAGGGAATAATTCACCCCTCCACTTT
TRBJ2-5	NA	TRBV5-1	NA	CASRGTSQETQYF	TGCGCCAGCAGAGGCACTAGCCAAGAGACCCAGTACTTC
TRBJ1-1	NA	TRBV3-1/TRBV3-2	TRBD1	CATRQGRTEAFF	TGTGCCACCAGACAGGGGCGAACTGAAGCTTTCTTT
TRBJ1-2	few	TRBV5-1	NA	CASSLAQAGYGYTF	TGCGCCAGCAGCTTGGCGCAGGCGGGGTATGGCTACACCTTC
TRBJ1-1	NA	TRBV7-8	NA	CASSLEVGAGVKNTEAFF	TGTGCCAGCAGCTTAGAAGTGGGTGCGGGTGTGAAGAACACTGAAGCTTTCTTT
TRBJ2-7	NA	TRBV10-3	TRBD2	CAISEGGGSWYEQYF	TGTGCCATCAGTGAGGGCGGGGGTTCATGGTACGAGCAGTACTTC
TRBJ2-7	NA	TRBV20-1	NA	CSASPKRGEQYF	TGCAGTGCTAGTCCGAAACGGGGGGAGCAGTACTTC
TRBJ2-1	NA	TRBV29-1	TRBD1	CSVIGTGVYNEQFF	TGCAGCGTTATCGGGACAGGGGTCTACAATGAGCAGTTCTTC
TRBJ1-5	NA	TRBV5-5	NA	CASSLALQAFLDQPQHF	TGTGCCAGCAGCTTGGCCCTCCAGGCCTTTTTGGATCAGCCCCAGCATTTT
TRBJ2-5	NA	TRBV2	TRBD1	CASTRQGIETQYF	TGTGCCAGCACCCGACAGGGGATCGAGACCCAGTACTTC
TRBJ1-2	NA	TRBV27	NA	CASSLFAGYGYTF	TGTGCCAGCAGTTTATTCGCCGGCTATGGCTACACCTTC
TRBJ1-3	once	TRBV3-1/TRBV3-2	NA	CASSQGVGDTIYF	TGTGCCAGCAGCCAAGGGGTAGGGGACACCATATATTTT
TRBJ2-1	NA	TRBV7-2	NA	CASSSTSMGLEQFF	TGTGCCAGCAGCTCGACGTCAATGGGGCTTGAGCAGTTCTTC
TRBJ1-1	NA	TRBV5-1	NA	CASSLGAGGRLRTEAFF	TGCGCCAGCAGCTTGGGGGCGGGAGGCCGCCTTCGGACTGAAGCTTTCTTT